The 28 T cell receptor beta chains reported below all come from one sample, sequenced in a study of siplizumab effects on memory and regulatory T cells. Data came from immunoSEQ multiplex PCR; TCRdb stores just in-frame clones and leaves some out. This sample yields some 100,000 clones, of which 75% to 95% are seen a single time; just over 2.5% belongs to the top ten. The specimen was CD4+ T cells sorted from blood. These TCRs come from a human donor in good health. Some clones in this sample may be carry-over from other donors' samples.

This clone appeared a single time. This rearrangement joins TRBV5-6 to TRBJ1-5; D is unclear. CDR3 length equals 16 residues. Germline V gene sequence: CDR1 SGHDT, CDR2 YYEEEE. Trimming left V 1 base short and J 0 bases short, with 11 bases between. The CDR3 sequence: CASSLSTSYSNQPQHF. CDR3 nucleotide sequence: TGTGCCAGCAGCTTGTCGACGTCTTATAGCAATCAGCCCCAGCATTTT.

The chain carries TRBV7-8 and TRBJ2-3, with 8 bases aligning to TRBD2. CDR1 is SGHVS and CDR2 is FQNEAQ in the germline V gene. This CDR3 is built from 15 residues. Trimming cost V 5 bases and J 2 bases; bases outside gene matches: 6. CDR3 DNA sequence: TGTGCCAGCAGCCCTGGCGGGGGGAACACAGATACGCAGTATTTT. The encoded protein is CASSPGGGNTDTQYF.

The chain recombines TRBV6-5 with TRBJ1-1; TRBD1 aligns across 8 bases. The CDR3 has 13 residues. Germline trimming cut 10 bases from V and 5 bases from J; bases unmatched to any gene: 9. Per germline, CDR1 MNHEY and CDR2 SVGAGI. CDR3 region: CATVRGRGTEAFF. The CDR3 region has the DNA TGTGCCACCGTCAGGGGGCGCGGGACTGAAGCTTTCTTT.

The rearrangement uses TRBV6-4 and TRBJ2-3; D is tentatively TRBD1 or TRBD2 (5 bases each). Trimming cost V 3 bases and J 1 base, with 8 bases left between them. CDR3 length: 14 residues. Germline values: CDR1 MRHNA, CDR2 SNTAGT. The CDR3 DNA sequence: TGTGCCAGCAGTGAACGGGGCCGCACAGATACGCAGTATTTT. Translating gives CASSERGRTDTQYF.

The chain is built from TRBV4-1 and TRBJ2-7; 7 nucleotides align to TRBD1. Trimming cost V 0 bases and J 0 bases; bases outside gene matches: 8. This CDR3 has 17 residues. Germline lookup yields CDR1 MGHRA and CDR2 YSYEKL. CDR3 coding DNA: TGCGCCAGCAGCCAAGATCTTGACGACAGGGTCTCCTACGAGCAGTACTTC. As protein: CASSQDLDDRVSYEQYF.

This chain links TRBV19 with TRBJ2-7; TRBD2 agrees at 7 bases. This CDR3 spans 14 amino acids. The junction had 8 bases not matched to a gene; V was cut back by 9 bases and J by 0 bases. Germline loops: CDR1 LNHDA, CDR2 SQIVND (reference sequence). The CDR3 bases are TGTGCCAGCCAAGAGGGACTATCCTCCTACGAGCAGTACTTC. It translates to CASQEGLSSYEQYF.

Ten or more counts support this clone. V and J are TRBV5-1 and TRBJ2-1; 7 positions agree with TRBD2. The CDR3 totals 14 residues. Germline values: CDR1 SGHRS, CDR2 YFSETQ. Trimming cost V 6 bases and J 10 bases; bases outside gene matches: 13. The CDR3 region has the DNA TGCGCCAGCACCCCTGCGGGACTAAACACGGAGCAGTTCTTC. It encodes CASTPAGLNTEQFF.

The chain joins TRBV20-1 to TRBJ2-1; weak D call: TRBD2 (5 bases). Trimming removed 4 bases from V and 13 bases from J, with 14 bases in between. Germline V gene data show CDR1 as DFQATT and CDR2 as SNEGSKA (reference sequence). The CDR3 spans 11 residues. The CDR3 is CSATGRSGQFF. CDR3 bases: TGCAGTGCTACGGGAAGAAGCGGACAGTTCTTC.

This clone occurred a few times. This chain joins TRBV6-1 and TRBJ1-1, with D possibly being TRBD1 (5 bases). Germline V lookup: CDR1 MNHNS, CDR2 SASEGT. This CDR3 comprises 13 residues. Trimming stripped 6 bases from V and 5 bases from J, with 13 bases between. CDR3 in amino acids: CASRMGGETEAFF. Here the CDR3 DNA reads TGTGCCAGCAGGATGGGGGGGGAGACTGAAGCTTTCTTT.

The gene calls are TRBV7-9 and TRBJ2-1, with no clear D. The CDR3 is 13 residues long. Germline V gene data show CDR1 as SEHNR and CDR2 as FQNEAQ (reference sequence). Trimming removed 1 base from V and 4 bases from J, with 5 bases in between. CDR3 sequence (DNA): TGTGCCAGCAGCTTAGACGGGTACAATGAGCAGTTCTTC. This sequence encodes CASSLDGYNEQFF.

The rearrangement uses TRBV7-9 and TRBJ2-3, with D possibly being TRBD2 (6 bases). Trimming took 5 bases from V and 2 from J, leaving 20 bases between them. Germline V gives CDR1 SEHNR, CDR2 FQNEAQ (reference sequence). The CDR3 is 17 residues long. The CDR3 loop is CASSPVGWDSYTDTQYF. The CDR3 DNA is TGTGCCAGCAGCCCCGTGGGGTGGGACTCCTACACAGATACGCAGTATTTT. Combining the CDR3 with reference TRBV7-9 and TRBJ2-3 gives the whole variable domain DTGVSQNPRHKITKRGQNVTFRCDPISEHNRLYWYRQTLGQGPEFLTYFQNEAQLEKSRLLSDRFSAERPKGSFSTLEIQRTEQGDSAMYLCASSPVGWDSYTDTQYFGPGTRLTVL.

In this sample, this clone turned up once. The rearrangement joins TRBV2 to TRBJ1-1, with 8 positions matching TRBD1. Germline assignment: CDR1 SNHLY and CDR2 FYNNEI. The CDR3 spans 16 residues. J was trimmed by 3 bases and V by 6 bases; bases with no gene match: 12. CDR3 sequence: CASRRTGLYPHTEAFF. CDR3 DNA sequence: TGTGCCAGCAGGAGGACAGGGTTGTATCCCCACACTGAAGCTTTCTTT.

The V gene is TRBV2, the J gene TRBJ1-1, with D tentatively TRBD1 (5 bases). Trimming stripped 3 bases from V and 5 bases from J, with 10 bases between. Germline CDR1 is SNHLY and CDR2 is FYNNEI. This CDR3 comprises 13 residues. CDR3 loop: CASSDRRGTEAFF. The CDR3 DNA sequence: TGTGCCAGCAGTGACAGGAGGGGAACTGAAGCTTTCTTT. The complete variable domain, with remaining parts taken from reference TRBV2 and TRBJ1-1, reads EPEVTQTPSHQVTQMGQEVILRCVPISNHLYFYWYRQILGQKVEFLVSFYNNEISEKSEIFDDQFSVERPDGSNFTLKIRSTKLEDSAMYFCASSDRRGTEAFFGQGTRLTVV.

This chain uses TRBV18 with TRBJ1-1; D might be TRBD1 (5 bases). The V end was cut by 3 bases, the J end by 2 bases, with 10 bases between. In germline, CDR1 is KGHSH, CDR2 LQKENI. CDR3 length equals 14 residues. CDR3 in amino acids: CASSPGQANTEAFF. CDR3 DNA: TGTGCCAGCTCACCGGGGCAGGCTAACACTGAAGCTTTCTTT.

The V call is TRBV19, the J call TRBJ1-4; D gene uncertain. The CDR3 is 12 residues long. The germline CDR1 and CDR2 sequences are LNHDA and SQIVND (reference sequence). The V and J ends lost 4 bases and 5 bases respectively, with 5 bases between them. CDR3 sequence: CASSTRNEKLFF. In DNA, the CDR3 is TGTGCCAGTAGTACCAGAAATGAAAAACTGTTTTTT.

The chain is built from TRBV18 and TRBJ1-2; D is undetermined. Germline loops: CDR1 KGHSH, CDR2 LQKENI. The CDR3 has 15 residues. V gave up 2 bases and J gave up 1 base, with 11 bases separating them. DNA of the CDR3: TGTGCCAGCTCACCAAGCGGCTCCCTTAACTATGGCTACACCTTC. This encodes CASSPSGSLNYGYTF.

This clone was counted ten times or more. The J gene is TRBJ1-2, the V gene TRBV27, with D possibly being TRBD1 (6 bases). The CDR3 spans 13 residues. The V gene's germline CDR1 is MNHEY and CDR2 SMNVEV (reference sequence). The V end was cut by 6 bases, the J end by 7 bases, with 15 bases between. CDR3 in amino acids: CASSTTGFFGYTF. The CDR3 DNA reads as TGTGCCAGCAGCACGACAGGATTTTTTGGCTACACCTTC.

The chain is built from TRBV5-1 and TRBJ2-6; no clear D. Germline V gene sequence: CDR1 SGHRS, CDR2 YFSETQ. This CDR3 spans 13 amino acids. V lost 4 bases, J lost 0 bases, and 2 bases lay in between. The CDR3 reads CASSPSGANVLTF. The CDR3 DNA reads TGCGCCAGCAGCCCCTCTGGGGCCAACGTCCTGACTTTC.

The chain employs TRBV27 and TRBJ2-7, with 8 nucleotides matching TRBD2. The CDR3 loop spans 14 amino acids. J was trimmed by 4 bases and V by 4 bases; bases with no gene match: 6. Germline V gene lookup returns CDR1 MNHEY and CDR2 SMNVEV (reference sequence). The chain's CDR3 is CASSSPGGNYEQYF. The CDR3 DNA reads as TGTGCCAGCAGTTCCCCGGGGGGGAATTACGAGCAGTACTTC.

The chain links TRBV4-1 to TRBJ2-1; perhaps D is TRBD1 or TRBD2 (6 bases each). Germline assignment: CDR1 MGHRA and CDR2 YSYEKL. The CDR3 is 15 residues long. V dropped 4 bases and J dropped 5 bases, with 15 bases sitting between them. The CDR3 reads CASSPGRRGDNEQFF. In DNA form, the CDR3 reads TGCGCCAGCAGCCCCGGACGGAGGGGGGACAATGAGCAGTTCTTC.

V and J are TRBV4-2 and TRBJ2-7; D call uncertain. V gave up 1 base and J gave up 2 bases, with 9 bases separating them. Looked up from germline, CDR1 is LGHNA and CDR2 is YNFKEQ. The CDR3 length is 14 residues. The DNA of the CDR3 is TGTGCCAGCAGCCAAGCCCCCGGTGCCTACGAGCAGTACTTC. Residues: CASSQAPGAYEQYF.

The chain has TRBV11-3 and TRBJ2-1; weak D call: TRBD1 (6 bases). The V end lost 4 bases, the J end lost 3 bases, and 7 bases lay between the germline ends. This CDR3 region has 13 residues. Germline V lookup: CDR1 SGHNT, CDR2 YENEEA. CDR3 nucleotide sequence: TGTGCCAGCAGCTCGGACAGCTACAATGAGCAGTTCTTC. This sequence encodes CASSSDSYNEQFF.

The chain joins TRBV2 to TRBJ2-3, with TRBD2 identical over 12 bases. This CDR3 region has 18 residues. Germline CDR1 reads SNHLY; CDR2 reads FYNNEI. V shed 1 base and J 6 bases; nucleotides not matched to a gene: 11. The CDR3 here is CASSEDGASGRAWDTQYF. CDR3 nucleotides: TGTGCCAGCAGTGAAGACGGGGCTAGCGGGAGGGCCTGGGATACGCAGTATTTT.

CDR3 nucleotides: TGTGCCAGTAGTGGCCTGTGGAGGGATTGGGAGACCCAGTACTTC. Residues: CASSGLWRDWETQYF. V and J are TRBV19 and TRBJ2-5, with D perhaps matching TRBD2 (6 bases). This CDR3 comprises 15 residues. Germline loops: CDR1 LNHDA, CDR2 SQIVND (reference sequence). The V end was cut by 5 bases, the J end by 5 bases, with 18 bases between.

The rearrangement links TRBV30 to TRBJ2-1; TRBD2 agrees at 12 bases. There are 17 residues in the CDR3. After removal of 8 bases from V and 0 bases from J, the junction contained 11 bases not matched to a gene. Germline V lookup: CDR1 GTSNPN, CDR2 SVGIG (reference sequence). The CDR3 spells CAGGGLAGGSSYNEQFF. DNA of the CDR3: TGTGCCGGAGGGGGGCTAGCGGGAGGGAGCTCCTACAATGAGCAGTTCTTC.

The CDR3 DNA is TGTGCCAGCAGCTTAGCTGTCGGGGGCGGCTACACCTTC. It is translated as CASSLAVGGGYTF. The rearrangement joins TRBV7-3 to TRBJ1-2; perhaps TRBD1 as D (6 bases). The CDR3 loop spans 13 amino acids. With 2 bases removed from V and 8 bases from J, the gap between germline ends came to 12 bases. The germline V gene encodes CDR1 SGHTA and CDR2 FQGTGA.

V gene TRBV5-1 combines with J gene TRBJ2-5; 7 positions agree with TRBD2. CDR3 length equals 16 residues. The germline V gene has CDR1 SGHRS and CDR2 YFSETQ. Trimming removed 0 bases from V and 1 base from J; junction bases left unmatched: 6. CDR3 sequence: CASSLDRLAAQETQYF. The CDR3 DNA reads as TGCGCCAGCAGCTTGGACCGCCTAGCGGCCCAAGAGACCCAGTACTTC.

This clone appeared a single time. V usage is TRBV6-6 and J usage is TRBJ2-7; D is unclear. Between the trimmed V and J ends, which lost 6 bases and 2 bases, there was a span of 17 bases. Germline V gene lookup returns CDR1 MNHNY and CDR2 SVGAGI (reference sequence). The CDR3 runs 15 residues. In DNA form, the CDR3 reads TGTGCCAGCAGGAGACCCAGCGAGTCCCCCTACGAGCAGTACTTC. It encodes CASRRPSESPYEQYF.